What follows is one TCR beta chain and its context. The CDR3 runs 15 residues. Germline V gene sequence: CDR1 SGHNT, CDR2 YYREEE (reference sequence). Trimming cost V 4 bases and J 4 bases; bases outside gene matches: 5. These data belong to a study of blood T cell repertoires in COVID-19. Method: immunoSEQ multiplex PCR; TCRdb's copy keeps in-frame clones and lacks some. Of about 98,000 clones listed, approximately 84% were seen once; the top ten hold about 10%. The sequenced material came from peripheral blood. J is TRBJ2-1 and V is TRBV5-4, with 10 bases matching TRBD1. This TCR derives from a woman older than 75 with acute or convalescent COVID-19. CDR3 in DNA: TGTGCCAGCAGCATGGACAGGGGGAAATACAATGAGCAGTTCTTC. Translating gives CASSMDRGKYNEQFF.